Listed below are T cell receptor beta chains from one sample, sequenced in a study of post-analysis software for immune sequencing data. TCRdb re-analysed the PCR reads in MiXCR, keeping a single row per CDR3 protein. The table shows roughly 570,000 distinct CDR3 sequences, with about a third occurring only once. Sequencing used blood. These TCRs come from a girl between 2 and 17 years old with multiple sclerosis. Both conserved end residues are part of each CDR3. D genes are given only for firm matches. Rows may omit the clone size; those that give it use once, few, many or a size class.

j_call d_call clone_size v_call cdr3_nt cdr3_aa
TRBJ2-1 NA few TRBV20-1 TGCAGTCCCTTGAGGGATGAGCAGTTCTTC CSPLRDEQFF
TRBJ2-6 NA many TRBV7-8 TGTGCCAGCAGCTTAGTGGGGGCTGGGGCCAACGTCCTGACTTTC CASSLVGAGANVLTF
TRBJ2-3 NA NA TRBV2 TGTGCCGGCACCGGGGGGCCACGCACAGATACGCAGTATTTT CAGTGGPRTDTQYF
TRBJ1-1 TRBD1 NA TRBV2 TGTGCCAGTAGTCGGGGGACAGGGGGCGGAACTGAAGCTTTCTTT CASSRGTGGGTEAFF
TRBJ1-2 NA few TRBV2 TGTGCCAGCAGTCCTGACCCTAACTATGGCTACACCTTC CASSPDPNYGYTF
TRBJ2-1 NA NA TRBV18 TGTGCCAGCTCACCACGGGCAGGGTCGAATAAGCAGTTCTTC CASSPRAGSNKQFF
TRBJ1-2 NA once TRBV4-1 TGCGCCAGCAGCCAACACGCAACGGGCAAACGAGCATATGGCTACACCTTC CASSQHATGKRAYGYTF
TRBJ2-7 TRBD1 NA TRBV12-3/TRBV12-4 TGTGCCAGCAGTGCCGCCCCCGACAGGGTGGGCGAGCAGTACTTC CASSAAPDRVGEQYF
TRBJ1-1 NA NA TRBV7-9 TGTGCCAGCAGCTCACAGGGCGGTGACACTGAAGCTTTCTTT CASSSQGGDTEAFF
TRBJ2-1 TRBD2 NA TRBV7-3 TGTGCCAGCAGGGCCCAGCGGGGGAAGGAAGAGCAGTTCTTC CASRAQRGKEEQFF
TRBJ2-5 TRBD2 few TRBV15 TGTGCCACCAGCAGATATTGGGCGGGGGGCGACGGGGGAGAGACCCAGTACTTC CATSRYWAGGDGGETQYF
TRBJ1-5 NA few TRBV20-1 TGCAGTGCTACGGACGATAGCAATCAGCCCCAGCATTTT CSATDDSNQPQHF
TRBJ1-6 NA NA TRBV10-3 TGTGCCATCAGTGAGTCGATAACAGGTAATTCACCCCTCCACTTT CAISESITGNSPLHF
TRBJ2-3 NA many TRBV7-8 TGTGCCACCCGGAATAGCGGCTGGGATACGCAGTATTTT CATRNSGWDTQYF
TRBJ1-5 NA NA TRBV5-1 TGCACCAGCAGCTTGGATCAGCCCCAGCATTTT CTSSLDQPQHF
TRBJ2-7 TRBD2 NA TRBV5-6 TGTGCCAGCAGCTTGGCCGGCGGGGGGGCCTACGAGCAGTACTTC CASSLAGGGAYEQYF
TRBJ1-2 TRBD1 few TRBV6-1 TGTGCCAGCAGTGAAGCCCAGGACAGGGTATTCTATGGCTACACCTTC CASSEAQDRVFYGYTF
TRBJ2-7 NA NA TRBV27 TGTGCCAGCAGTCAACTGACTAGATATTACAATGAGCAGTACTTC CASSQLTRYYNEQYF
TRBJ2-4 TRBD1 NA TRBV10-3 TGTGCCATCAGTACGGGACAGGGGGCATACATTCAGTACTTC CAISTGQGAYIQYF
TRBJ1-1 NA once TRBV12-3/TRBV12-4 TGTGCCAGCAGTTTAGCCGGCGAGGCAGGACGCAACACTGAAGCTTTCTTT CASSLAGEAGRNTEAFF
TRBJ2-7 NA NA TRBV10-3 TGTGCCACCACAGATCACACTTCAAGGGCCTACGAGCAGTACTTC CATTDHTSRAYEQYF
TRBJ2-7 NA few TRBV3-1 TGTGCCAGCAGCCATTTGGGGGACTACGAGCAGTACTTC CASSHLGDYEQYF
TRBJ1-4 NA NA TRBV29-1 TGCAGCGTTACGGACGCCGTTAATGAAAAACTGTTTTTT CSVTDAVNEKLFF
TRBJ1-5 NA many TRBV5-1 TGCGCCAGCAGCTTGGACAGCCTTAATCAGCCCCAGCATTTT CASSLDSLNQPQHF
TRBJ2-3 NA NA TRBV29-1 TGCAGCATAGGGAGAAGCACAGATACGCAGTATTTT CSIGRSTDTQYF
TRBJ2-4 NA many TRBV19 TGTGCCAGTAGTATAGAGGCAGGATTAGCCAAAAACATTCAGTACTTC CASSIEAGLAKNIQYF
TRBJ2-3 NA few TRBV6-5 TGTGCCAGCAGTCTCATAGATGCGGGCGGAGATACGCAGTATTTT CASSLIDAGGDTQYF
TRBJ1-1 NA NA TRBV5-1 TGTGCCAGCAGCTTAGTTGGGACGGGCACTGAAGCTTTCTTT CASSLVGTGTEAFF
TRBJ1-5 TRBD1 NA TRBV6-5 TGTGCCAGCAGTTGGGGACAGGGCGCAAAGGTTCTTAATCAGCCCCAGCATTTT CASSWGQGAKVLNQPQHF
TRBJ2-7 TRBD1 NA TRBV20-1 TGCAGTGCTAACTCGGACAGGGATTACGAGCAGTACTTC CSANSDRDYEQYF
TRBJ2-1 TRBD2 few TRBV4-2 TGTGCCAGCAGCCAAGAGACTAGCGGGGTCTACAATGAGCAGTTCTTC CASSQETSGVYNEQFF
TRBJ1-1 TRBD1 few TRBV20-1 TGCAGTGCTAGAGTCGGCGGGGAGGGGGCTCGGTTTACTGAAGCTTTCTTT CSARVGGEGARFTEAFF
TRBJ2-7 NA few TRBV11-2 TGTGCCAGCAGCCCGAGACAGGTCCCGGGGTACGAGCAGTACTTC CASSPRQVPGYEQYF
TRBJ1-2 NA few TRBV29-1 TGCAGCGTTGAAGATGAGCGGGGCTACACCTTC CSVEDERGYTF
TRBJ2-3 TRBD2 NA TRBV20-1 TGCAGTGCTAGCCCTTTAGCGGGGGGGCCGATTAGCACAGATACGCAGTATTTT CSASPLAGGPISTDTQYF
TRBJ2-3 TRBD2 NA TRBV10-3 TGTGCCATCAGTGACCCTCAGAGGCGATCGGGGGGGGCCCCTTTCCCAGATACGCAGTATTTT CAISDPQRRSGGAPFPDTQYF
TRBJ2-5 TRBD2 NA TRBV20-1 TGCAGTGCTGGGTCGGGACTAGGCGGGGGAGGAGAGACCCAGTACTTC CSAGSGLGGGGETQYF
TRBJ2-7 NA NA TRBV4-1 TGCGCCAGAAGCCAAGGGCAGGCGGTTACCTACGAGCAGTACTTC CARSQGQAVTYEQYF
TRBJ2-7 NA many TRBV7-2 TGTGCCAGCAGTTTAGGGGTGGGGTACGAGCAGTACTTC CASSLGVGYEQYF
TRBJ1-2 NA NA TRBV20-1 TGCAGTGCTAGAGAGGGACCAGACGGCTACACCTTC CSAREGPDGYTF
TRBJ1-4 TRBD1 many TRBV20-1 TGCAGTGCTACCCGGACAGGGCAAATGTTTTTT CSATRTGQMFF
TRBJ2-7 TRBD2 few TRBV4-1 TGCGCCAGCAGCCAAGATCGACTAGCGGGGACTTTCTTATCCTACGAGCAGTACTTC CASSQDRLAGTFLSYEQYF
TRBJ2-3 TRBD2 few TRBV10-3 TGTGCCATCAGTCGGACTAGCGGGGGGACCGATACGCAGTATTTT CAISRTSGGTDTQYF
TRBJ2-7 NA NA TRBV6-1 TGTGCCAGCAGGACAGATGCAACCTACGAGCAGTACTTC CASRTDATYEQYF
TRBJ2-7 NA few TRBV15 TGTGCCACCAGCAGAGGACAGAGCGACTACGAGCAGTACTTC CATSRGQSDYEQYF
TRBJ2-5 TRBD1 few TRBV12-3/TRBV12-4 TGTGCCAGCAGCAGGACAGGGGGTGTGACAGAGACCCAGTACTTC CASSRTGGVTETQYF
TRBJ1-1 NA few TRBV7-9 TGTGCCAGCAGCCCAGGACGTGCTTGGAACACTGAAGCTTTCTTT CASSPGRAWNTEAFF